This T cell receptor (beta chain) was found in a study of blood T cell repertoires in COVID-19. Whole-study context: Samples taken during acute and convalescent COVID-19 were collected in the United States, Italy and Spain. Nucleic acid was either cDNA or gDNA, and it came from T cells, B-cell-depleted T cells, or PBMCs.

This CDR3 spans 16 amino acids. Germline trimming cut 3 bases from V and 4 bases from J; bases unmatched to any gene: 8. Germline loops: CDR1 LNHNV, CDR2 YYDKDF (reference sequence). Original analysis: By means of reference gene primer amplification, nucleated cell counts were estimated. This table comes from immunoSEQ multiplex PCR, and its TCRdb copy is limited to in-frame clones, with some not included. The DNA gave D and trimming, while V, J and clone size come from that table. The sample contains tens of thousands of clones, around nine tenths of which appear only once. The chain recombines TRBV15 with TRBJ1-5; 8 nucleotides align to TRBD1. This clonotype was obtained from a man aged 70-80 years with active or convalescent COVID-19. What was sequenced was peripheral blood. Here the CDR3 reads CATSRTDREWNQPQHF. The DNA of the CDR3 is TGTGCCACCAGCAGGACGGACAGGGAGTGGAATCAGCCCCAGCATTTT.